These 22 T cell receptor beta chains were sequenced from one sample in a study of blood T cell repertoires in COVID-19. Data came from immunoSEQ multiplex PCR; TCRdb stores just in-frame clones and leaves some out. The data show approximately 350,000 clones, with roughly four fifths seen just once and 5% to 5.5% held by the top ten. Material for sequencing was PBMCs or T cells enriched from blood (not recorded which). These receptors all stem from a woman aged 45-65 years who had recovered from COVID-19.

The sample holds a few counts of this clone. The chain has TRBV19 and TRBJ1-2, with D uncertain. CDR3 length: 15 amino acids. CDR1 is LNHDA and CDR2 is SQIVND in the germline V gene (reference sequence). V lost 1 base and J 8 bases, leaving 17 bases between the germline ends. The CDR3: CASSIGEAGSFGYTF. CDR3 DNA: TGTGCCAGTAGTATAGGAGAGGCGGGGTCCTTCGGCTACACCTTC.

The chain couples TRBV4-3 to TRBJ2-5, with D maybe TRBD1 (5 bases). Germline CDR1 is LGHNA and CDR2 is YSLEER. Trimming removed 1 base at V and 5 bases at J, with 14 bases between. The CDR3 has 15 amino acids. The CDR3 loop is CASSQGGARLETQYF. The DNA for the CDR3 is TGCGCCAGCAGCCAAGGTGGGGCCAGGTTGGAGACCCAGTACTTC.

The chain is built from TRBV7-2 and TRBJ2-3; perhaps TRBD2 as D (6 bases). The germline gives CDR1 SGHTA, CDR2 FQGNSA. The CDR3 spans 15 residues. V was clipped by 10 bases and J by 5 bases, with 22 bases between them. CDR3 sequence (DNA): TGTGCCACCACGACCGGGGGTTGGGTTGGAGATACGCAGTATTTT. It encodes CATTTGGWVGDTQYF.

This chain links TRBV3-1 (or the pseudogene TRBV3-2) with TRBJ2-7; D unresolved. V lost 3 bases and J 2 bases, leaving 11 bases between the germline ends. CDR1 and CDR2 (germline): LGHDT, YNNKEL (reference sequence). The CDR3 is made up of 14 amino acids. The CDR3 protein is CASSHAVNPYEQYF. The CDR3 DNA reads TGTGCCAGCAGCCATGCGGTGAACCCCTACGAGCAGTACTTC.

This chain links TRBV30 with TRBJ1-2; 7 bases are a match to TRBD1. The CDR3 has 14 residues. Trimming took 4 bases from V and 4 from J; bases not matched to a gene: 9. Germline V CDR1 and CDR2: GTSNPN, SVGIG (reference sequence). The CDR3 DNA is TGTGCCTGGACCCCGGGACAGAGTTCCTATGGCTACACCTTC. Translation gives CAWTPGQSSYGYTF. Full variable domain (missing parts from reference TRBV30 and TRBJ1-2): SQTIHQWPATLVQPVGSPLSLECTVEGTSNPNLYWYRQAAGRGLQLLFYSVGIGQISSEVPQNLSASRPQDRQFILSSKKLLLSDSGFYLCAWTPGQSSYGYTFGSGTRLTVV.

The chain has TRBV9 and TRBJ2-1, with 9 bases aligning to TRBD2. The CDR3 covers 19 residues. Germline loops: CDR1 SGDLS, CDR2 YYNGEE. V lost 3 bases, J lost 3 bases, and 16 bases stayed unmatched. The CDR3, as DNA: TGTGCCAGCAGCGGAACTAGCGGGCCGAAGGTAGGAGGCTACAATGAGCAGTTCTTC. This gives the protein CASSGTSGPKVGGYNEQFF.

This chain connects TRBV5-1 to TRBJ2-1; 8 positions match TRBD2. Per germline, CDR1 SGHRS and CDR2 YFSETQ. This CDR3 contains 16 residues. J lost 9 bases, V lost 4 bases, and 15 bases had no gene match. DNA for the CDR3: TGCGCCAGCAGCCCCCCCACCGGGACTAGTATCCTTGAGCAGTTCTTC. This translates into CASSPPTGTSILEQFF.

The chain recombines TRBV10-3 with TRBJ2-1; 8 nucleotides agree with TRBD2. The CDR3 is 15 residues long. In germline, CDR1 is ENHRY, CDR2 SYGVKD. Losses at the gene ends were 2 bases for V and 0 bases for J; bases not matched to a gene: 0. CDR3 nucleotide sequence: TGTGCCATCAGTGAGGGGACTAGCTCCTACAATGAGCAGTTCTTC. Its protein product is CAISEGTSSYNEQFF.

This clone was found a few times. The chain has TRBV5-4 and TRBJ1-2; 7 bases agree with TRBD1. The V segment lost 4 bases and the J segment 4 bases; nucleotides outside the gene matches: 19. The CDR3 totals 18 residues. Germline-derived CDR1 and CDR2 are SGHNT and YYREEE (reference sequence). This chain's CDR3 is CASSPYRDSLKSIYGYTF. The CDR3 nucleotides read TGTGCCAGCAGCCCCTACCGGGACAGCCTAAAGTCGATCTATGGCTACACCTTC.

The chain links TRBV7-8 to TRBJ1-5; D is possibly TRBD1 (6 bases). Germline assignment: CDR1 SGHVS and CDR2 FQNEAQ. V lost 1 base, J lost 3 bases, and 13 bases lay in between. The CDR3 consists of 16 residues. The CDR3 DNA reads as TGTGCCAGCAGCTTAGGCGGGAGGGGGAACAATCAGCCCCAGCATTTT. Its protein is CASSLGGRGNNQPQHF.

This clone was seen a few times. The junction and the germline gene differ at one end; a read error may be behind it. This CDR3 reads CASSTQGPSHEQYF. The CDR3 region has the DNA TGTGCCAGCAGCACACAGGGACCCTCCCACGAGCAGTACTTC. The chain has TRBV4-2 and TRBJ2-7, with D possibly TRBD1 on 6 matching bases. The CDR3 runs 14 residues. Looked up from germline, CDR1 is LGHNA and CDR2 is YNFKEQ.

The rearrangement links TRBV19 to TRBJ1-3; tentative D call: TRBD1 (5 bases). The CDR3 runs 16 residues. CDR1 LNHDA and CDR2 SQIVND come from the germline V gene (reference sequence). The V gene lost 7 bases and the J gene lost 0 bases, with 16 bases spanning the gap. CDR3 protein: CASTLVSTGSGNTIYF. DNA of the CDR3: TGTGCCAGTACCCTCGTATCTACAGGCTCTGGAAACACCATATATTTT.

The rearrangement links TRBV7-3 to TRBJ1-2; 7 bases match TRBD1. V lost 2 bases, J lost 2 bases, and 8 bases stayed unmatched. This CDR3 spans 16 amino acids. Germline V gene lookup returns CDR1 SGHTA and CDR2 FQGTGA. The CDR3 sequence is CASSLGAGTENYGYTF. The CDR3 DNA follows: TGTGCCAGCAGCTTAGGGGCCGGGACAGAGAACTATGGCTACACCTTC.

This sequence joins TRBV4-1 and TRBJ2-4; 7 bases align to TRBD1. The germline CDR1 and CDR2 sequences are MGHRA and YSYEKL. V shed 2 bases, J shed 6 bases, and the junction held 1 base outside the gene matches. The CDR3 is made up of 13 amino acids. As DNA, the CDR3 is TGCGCCAGCAGCCAACGGGACAGAAACATTCAGTACTTC. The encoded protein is CASSQRDRNIQYF.

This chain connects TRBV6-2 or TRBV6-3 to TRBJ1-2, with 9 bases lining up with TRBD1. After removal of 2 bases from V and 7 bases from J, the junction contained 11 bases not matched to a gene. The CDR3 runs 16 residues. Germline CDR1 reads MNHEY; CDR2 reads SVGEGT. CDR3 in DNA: TGTGCCAGCAGTTACGCCGGGTCGGGACAGGGAGCTGGCTACACCTTC. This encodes CASSYAGSGQGAGYTF.

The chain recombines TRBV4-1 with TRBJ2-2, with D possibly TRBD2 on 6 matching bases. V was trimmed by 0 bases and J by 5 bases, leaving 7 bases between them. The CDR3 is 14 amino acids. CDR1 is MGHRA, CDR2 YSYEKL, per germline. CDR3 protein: CASSQDGGTGELFF. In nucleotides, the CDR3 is TGCGCCAGCAGCCAAGATGGAGGGACCGGGGAGCTGTTTTTT.

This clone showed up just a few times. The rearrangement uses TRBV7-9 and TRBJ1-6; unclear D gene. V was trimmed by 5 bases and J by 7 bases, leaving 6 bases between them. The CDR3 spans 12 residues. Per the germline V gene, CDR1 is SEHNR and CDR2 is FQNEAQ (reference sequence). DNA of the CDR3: TGTGCCAGCAGCCAGGCAAATTCACCCCTCCACTTT. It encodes CASSQANSPLHF.

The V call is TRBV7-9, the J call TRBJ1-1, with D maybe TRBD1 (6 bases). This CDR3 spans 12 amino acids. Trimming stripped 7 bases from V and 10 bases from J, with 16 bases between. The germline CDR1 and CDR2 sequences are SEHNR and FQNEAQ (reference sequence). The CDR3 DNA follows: TGTGCCAGCACTCCAGGGGACATGGTAGCTTTCTTT. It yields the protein CASTPGDMVAFF.

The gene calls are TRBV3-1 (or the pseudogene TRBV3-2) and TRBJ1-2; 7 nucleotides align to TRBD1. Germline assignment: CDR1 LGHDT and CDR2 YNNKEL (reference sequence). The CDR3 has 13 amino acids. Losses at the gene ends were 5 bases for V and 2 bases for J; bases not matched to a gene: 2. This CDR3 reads CASSVQGNYGYTF. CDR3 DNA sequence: TGTGCCAGCAGCGTACAGGGGAACTATGGCTACACCTTC.

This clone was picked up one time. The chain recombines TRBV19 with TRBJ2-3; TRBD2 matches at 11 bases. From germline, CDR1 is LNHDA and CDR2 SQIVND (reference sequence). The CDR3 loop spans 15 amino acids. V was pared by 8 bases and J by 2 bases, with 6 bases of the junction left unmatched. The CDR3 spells CASSSGRPPTDTQYF. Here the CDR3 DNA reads TGTGCCAGTTCTAGCGGGAGGCCTCCCACAGATACGCAGTATTTT.

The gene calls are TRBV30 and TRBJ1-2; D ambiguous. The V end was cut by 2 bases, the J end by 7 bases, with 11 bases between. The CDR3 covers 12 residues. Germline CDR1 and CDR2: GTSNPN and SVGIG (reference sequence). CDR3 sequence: CAWSLGVGGYTF. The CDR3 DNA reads TGTGCCTGGAGTCTCGGGGTAGGTGGCTACACCTTC.

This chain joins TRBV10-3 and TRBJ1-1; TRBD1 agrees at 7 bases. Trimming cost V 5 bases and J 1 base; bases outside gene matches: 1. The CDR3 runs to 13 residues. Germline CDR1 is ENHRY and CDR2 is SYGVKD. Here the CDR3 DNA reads TGTGCCATCAGTTGGGACAGGAACACTGAAGCTTTCTTT. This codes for CAISWDRNTEAFF.